This entry lists 16 T cell receptor beta chains sequenced from one sample in a study of CD8 T cells in Susac syndrome. The RNA, about 0.5 to 1 ug, was put through reverse transcription using random hexamers. One entry per CDR3 protein results from TCRdb running MiXCR on the immunoSEQ multiplex PCR reads. The table includes about 400,000 distinct CDR3 sequences, more than 80% detected once. Sequenced sample: CD8+ T cells from PBMCs. Source of these receptors: a human donor with multiple sclerosis.

The chain links TRBV6-1 to TRBJ1-1, with D hard to call. This CDR3 spans 12 amino acids. Trimming removed 4 bases from V and 8 bases from J, with 11 bases in between. CDR1 MNHNS and CDR2 SASEGT come from the germline V gene. For the CDR3, the DNA is TGTGCCAGCAGTGTGGACTCGTGGGAAGCTTTCTTT. Its translation: CASSVDSWEAFF.

This chain joins TRBV11-2 and TRBJ1-2, with D hard to call. The CDR3 contains 18 residues. Germline-derived CDR1 and CDR2 are SGHAT and FQNNGV. The ends were cut back, 5 bases at V and 1 base at J, with 23 bases in the middle. The CDR3 coding sequence is TGTGCCAGCAGCCCAAACCCGGATCTTCAACTTCTTAACTATGGCTACACCTTC. It specifies CASSPNPDLQLLNYGYTF.

The rearrangement links TRBV4-1 to TRBJ1-1; the D gene is possibly TRBD1 (5 bases). CDR1 MGHRA and CDR2 YSYEKL come from the germline V gene. The CDR3 loop spans 18 amino acids. Trimming shortened V by 0 bases and J by 0 bases, and 17 bases separated the two germline ends. Here the CDR3 DNA reads TGCGCCAGCAGCCAAGACATCCCAGAGACAGTCATGAACACTGAAGCTTTCTTT. Encoded protein: CASSQDIPETVMNTEAFF.

The rearrangement joins TRBV4-1 to TRBJ2-1; D is possibly TRBD1 or TRBD2 (5 bases each). Germline CDR1 and CDR2: MGHRA and YSYEKL. The CDR3 contains 13 residues. V was shortened by 4 bases and J by 6 bases, with 10 bases between the two germline ends. CDR3 in amino acids: CASSRGRLNEQFF. The CDR3 DNA reads TGCGCCAGCAGCCGGGGACGGCTCAATGAGCAGTTCTTC.

This chain connects TRBV11-3 to TRBJ2-5; TRBD1 matches at 10 bases. This CDR3 is 16 amino acids long. The germline V gene has CDR1 SGHNT and CDR2 YENEEA. Germline trimming cut 6 bases from V and 5 bases from J; bases unmatched to any gene: 12. The chain's CDR3 is CASSLKPGQGRETQYF. The CDR3 DNA sequence: TGTGCCAGCAGTCTCAAACCGGGACAGGGGAGGGAGACCCAGTACTTC.

This clonotype was observed a single time. The V gene is TRBV20-1, the J gene TRBJ1-4; D not resolved. Trimming took 0 bases from V and 8 from J, leaving 16 bases between them. CDR1 DFQATT and CDR2 SNEGSKA come from the germline V gene (reference sequence). This CDR3 spans 15 amino acids. CDR3 in DNA: TGCAGTGCTAGAGATCGTTACCAGTCGGGGGAAAAACTGTTTTTT. It yields the protein CSARDRYQSGEKLFF.

V and J are TRBV9 and TRBJ2-7; 7 bases align to TRBD2. Germline V lookup: CDR1 SGDLS, CDR2 YYNGEE. The CDR3 is made up of 18 amino acids. The V gene end was trimmed by 0 bases and the J gene end by 3 bases; junction bases not matched to a gene: 15. CDR3 loop: CASSVGASASGPFYEQYF. The CDR3 coding sequence is TGTGCCAGCAGCGTAGGTGCCTCCGCTAGCGGACCCTTCTACGAGCAGTACTTC.

In nucleotides, the CDR3 is TGCGCCAGCAGCTTGTTACTGACCGGGGAGCTGTTTTTT. Translated: CASSLLLTGELFF. The genes are TRBV5-1 and TRBJ2-2; D call uncertain. In germline, CDR1 is SGHRS, CDR2 YFSETQ. The CDR3 sequence is 13 residues long. V shed 1 base and J shed 5 bases, with 6 bases lying between them.

The chain links TRBV27 to TRBJ2-2; TRBD2 is a possible D gene (6 bases). The germline V and J ends were trimmed by 5 bases and 4 bases, with 17 bases remaining between them. The CDR3 runs to 16 residues. Germline CDR1 is MNHEY and CDR2 is SMNVEV (reference sequence). The chain's CDR3 is CASSELVAASTGELFF. The CDR3 nucleotides are TGTGCCAGCAGTGAGTTGGTAGCGGCTTCCACCGGGGAGCTGTTTTTT.

This chain connects TRBV27 to TRBJ2-7; a possible D gene is TRBD2 (5 bases). V lost 0 bases and J 3 bases, leaving 18 bases between the germline ends. CDR1 and CDR2 (germline): MNHEY, SMNVEV (reference sequence). The length of the CDR3 is 17 residues. The CDR3 is CASSLSPREHGFYEQYF. CDR3 sequence (DNA): TGTGCCAGCAGTTTATCGCCAAGGGAGCACGGGTTCTACGAGCAGTACTTC.

V usage is TRBV12-3 or TRBV12-4 and J usage is TRBJ1-1; D remains unclear. Between the trimmed V and J ends, which lost 3 bases and 2 bases, there was a span of 13 bases. This CDR3 comprises 15 residues. This CDR3 reads CASSLYGSGNTEAFF. CDR3 in DNA: TGTGCCAGCAGTTTGTATGGCAGTGGCAACACTGAAGCTTTCTTT.

This clonotype occurred once. The chain joins TRBV3-1 to TRBJ2-2; the D is unclear. Germline V gene sequence: CDR1 LGHDT, CDR2 YNNKEL (reference sequence). The CDR3 extends over 13 amino acids. Trimming stripped 0 bases from V and 7 bases from J, with 6 bases between. For the CDR3, the DNA is TGTGCCAGCAGCCAAGATGAAAGCGGGGAGCTGTTTTTT. Protein: CASSQDESGELFF. The full variable domain, with the rest looked up from reference TRBV3-1 and TRBJ2-2, is DTAVSQTPKYLVTQMGNDKSIKCEQNLGHDTMYWYKQDSKKFLKIMFSYNNKELIINETVPNRFSPKSPDKAHLNLHINSLELGDSAVYFCASSQDESGELFFGEGSRLTVL.

V usage is TRBV30 and J usage is TRBJ1-1; a possible D gene is TRBD1 (6 bases). The CDR3 loop spans 12 amino acids. The germline V and J ends were trimmed by 5 bases and 5 bases, with 12 bases remaining between them. The germline V gene has CDR1 GTSNPN and CDR2 SVGIG (reference sequence). The CDR3: CAWQMGATEAFF. In DNA form, the CDR3 reads TGTGCCTGGCAGATGGGGGCGACTGAAGCTTTCTTT.

The chain uses TRBV27 and TRBJ1-2; 8 bases fit TRBD1. The CDR3 consists of 16 residues. Germline V gene data show CDR1 as MNHEY and CDR2 as SMNVEV (reference sequence). V shed 0 bases and J 2 bases; nucleotides not matched to a gene: 5. CDR3 in amino acids: CASSLSGQGYNYGYTF. CDR3 nucleotide sequence: TGTGCCAGCAGTTTATCCGGACAGGGCTACAACTATGGCTACACCTTC.

J is TRBJ2-1 and V is TRBV5-1, with D possibly TRBD2 on 5 matching bases. Germline V lookup: CDR1 SGHRS, CDR2 YFSETQ. Trimming cost V 0 bases and J 2 bases, with 12 bases left between them. The CDR3 runs to 16 residues. CDR3 coding DNA: TGCGCCAGCAGCTTGGTGAGCGGCTATCCCTACAATGAGCAGTTCTTC. It translates to CASSLVSGYPYNEQFF.

This clonotype was detected only once. The chain has TRBV27 and TRBJ2-3; maybe TRBD2 (5 bases). Trimming pared 3 bases from V and 5 bases from J, leaving 12 bases between. Germline V gene data show CDR1 as MNHEY and CDR2 as SMNVEV (reference sequence). The CDR3 length is 14 residues. The CDR3 region has the DNA TGTGCCAGCAGTTTCACGGGGAAAGAAGATACGCAGTATTTT. Encoded protein: CASSFTGKEDTQYF.